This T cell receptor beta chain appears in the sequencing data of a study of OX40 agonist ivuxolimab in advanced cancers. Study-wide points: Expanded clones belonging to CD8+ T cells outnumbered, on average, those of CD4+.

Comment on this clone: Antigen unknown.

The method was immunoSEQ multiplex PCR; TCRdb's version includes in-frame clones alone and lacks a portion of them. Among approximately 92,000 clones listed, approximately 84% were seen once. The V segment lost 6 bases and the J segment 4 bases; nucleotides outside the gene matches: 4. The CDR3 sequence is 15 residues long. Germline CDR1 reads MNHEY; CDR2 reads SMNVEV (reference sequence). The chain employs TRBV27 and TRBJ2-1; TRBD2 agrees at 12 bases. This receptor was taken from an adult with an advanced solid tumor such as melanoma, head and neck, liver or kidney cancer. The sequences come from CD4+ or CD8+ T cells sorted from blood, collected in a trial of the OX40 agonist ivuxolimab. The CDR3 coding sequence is TGTGCCAGCAGATCCGGGACTAGCGGGTACAATGAGCAGTTCTTC. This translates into CASRSGTSGYNEQFF.